The clone carrying this TCR beta chain was observed a few times. This specimen comes from a study of blood T cell repertoires in COVID-19. The CDR3 has 14 residues. Germline loops: CDR1 SGHRS, CDR2 YFSETQ. J lost 4 bases, V lost 4 bases, and 6 bases had no gene match. The table came from immunoSEQ multiplex PCR; TCRdb's copy has only in-frame clones and leaves some out. The data show fewer than 100,000 clones, with about 85% seen just once and approximately 4.5% held by the top ten. The TCR sequence derives from a man aged 65-85 years with acute or convalescent COVID-19. Sequencing was performed on peripheral blood. V and J are TRBV5-1 and TRBJ2-5, with TRBD2 matching 8 bases. CDR3 coding DNA: TGCGCCAGCAGCGCACGGGGGGGCCCAGAGACCCAGTACTTC. Its protein is CASSARGGPETQYF.